This note documents a single TCR beta chain sequence. Its specificity is unknown. V was shortened by 8 bases and J by 4 bases, with 13 bases between the two germline ends. The CDR3 runs to 13 residues. Germline V gives CDR1 MNHEY, CDR2 SVGAGI. The sample comes from a study of radiation and T cells in renal cell carcinoma. Study-level results: In blood, top tumor clones expanded by 2 weeks, shrinking by 4.

Time point reported: baseline pretreatment blood. The treatment denotes: 15 Gy SBRT to primary tumor, nephrectomy 4 weeks later. This renal cell carcinoma was of the clear cell type. The data were produced by immunoSEQ multiplex PCR, yet TCRdb's version contains in-frame clones alone and is incomplete. The repertoire holds 94,000 or so clones, 65% to 85% seen once, with roughly 6.1% in the top ten. The sample consisted of blood, taken from a patient whose treatment included radiotherapy and nephrectomy. The rearrangement joins TRBV6-5 to TRBJ2-3; the D is unclear. The receptor's source is a man aged 55-75 years with renal cell carcinoma. The CDR3 region is CASSTPGSDTQYF. CDR3 DNA sequence: TGTGCCAGCTCAACGCCAGGATCAGATACGCAGTATTTT.